This TCR beta chain was recorded in a study of shared clonotypes between healthy human individuals. Assay: immunoSEQ multiplex PCR; the TCRdb copy retains only in-frame clones and omits some. The sample shows more than 1.2 million clones, 98% of them seen only once. This CDR3 is built from 17 residues. Deletions cut 0 bases from V and 6 bases from J, with 20 bases between. In germline, CDR1 is SGHDN, CDR2 FVKESK. The sequence was obtained from a man aged 25-45 years in good health. The rearrangement links TRBV14 to TRBJ1-2; weak D call: TRBD1 (5 bases). Sequencing was performed on naive CD4+ T cells sorted from blood. Subset noted: CD45RA+ positively selected. CDR3 nucleotide sequence: TGTGCCAGCAGCCAAGAATCTCGCTTGGTAGGGGAGGATGGCTACACCTTC. Amino acid sequence: CASSQESRLVGEDGYTF.